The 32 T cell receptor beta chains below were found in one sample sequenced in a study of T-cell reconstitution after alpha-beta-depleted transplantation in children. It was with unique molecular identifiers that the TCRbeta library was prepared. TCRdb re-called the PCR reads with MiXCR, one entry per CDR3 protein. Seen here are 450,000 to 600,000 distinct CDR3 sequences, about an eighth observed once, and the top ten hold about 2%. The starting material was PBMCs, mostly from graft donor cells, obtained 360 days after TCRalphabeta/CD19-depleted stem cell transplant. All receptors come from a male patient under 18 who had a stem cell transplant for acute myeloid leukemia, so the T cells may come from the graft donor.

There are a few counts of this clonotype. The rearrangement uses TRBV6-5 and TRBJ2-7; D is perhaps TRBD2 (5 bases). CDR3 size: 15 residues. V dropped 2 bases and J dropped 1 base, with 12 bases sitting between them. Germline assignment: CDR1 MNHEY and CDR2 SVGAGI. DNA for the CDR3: TGTGCCAGCAGTTACACTAGACCCTCATCCTACGAGCAGTACTTC. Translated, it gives CASSYTRPSSYEQYF.

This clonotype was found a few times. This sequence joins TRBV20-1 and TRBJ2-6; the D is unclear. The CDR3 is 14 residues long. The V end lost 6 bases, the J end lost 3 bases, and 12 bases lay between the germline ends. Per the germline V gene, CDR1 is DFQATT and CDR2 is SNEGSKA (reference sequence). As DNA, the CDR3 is TGCAGTGCCCGGAGACCAGGTGGGGCCAACGTCCTGACTTTC. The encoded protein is CSARRPGGANVLTF.

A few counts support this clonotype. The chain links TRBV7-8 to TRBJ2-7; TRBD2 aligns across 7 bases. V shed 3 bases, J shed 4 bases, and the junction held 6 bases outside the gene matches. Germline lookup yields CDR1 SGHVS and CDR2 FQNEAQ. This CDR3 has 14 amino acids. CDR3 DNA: TGTGCCAGCAGCTTCGGGGGGAGCGGGTACGAGCAGTACTTC. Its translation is CASSFGGSGYEQYF.

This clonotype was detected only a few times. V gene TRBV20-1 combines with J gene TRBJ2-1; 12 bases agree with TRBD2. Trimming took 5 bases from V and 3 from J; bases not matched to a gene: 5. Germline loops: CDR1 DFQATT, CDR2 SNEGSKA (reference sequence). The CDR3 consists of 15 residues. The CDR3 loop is CSAYATSGSYNEQFF. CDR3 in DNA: TGCAGTGCTTACGCGACTAGCGGGAGCTACAATGAGCAGTTCTTC.

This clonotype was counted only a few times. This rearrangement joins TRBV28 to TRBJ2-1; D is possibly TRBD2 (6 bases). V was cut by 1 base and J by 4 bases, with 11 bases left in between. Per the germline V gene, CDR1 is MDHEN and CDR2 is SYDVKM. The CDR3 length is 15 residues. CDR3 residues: CASSLSLARYNEQFF. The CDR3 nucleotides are TGTGCCAGCAGTTTATCCCTAGCGAGGTACAATGAGCAGTTCTTC.

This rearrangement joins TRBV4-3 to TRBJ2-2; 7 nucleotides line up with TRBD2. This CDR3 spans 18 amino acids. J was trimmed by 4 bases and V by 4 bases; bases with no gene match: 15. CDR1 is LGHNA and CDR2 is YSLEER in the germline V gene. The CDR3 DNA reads TGCGCCAGCAGCCTCTCCACGGAGCGGGGCCTGGGCACCGGGGAGCTGTTTTTT. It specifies CASSLSTERGLGTGELFF.

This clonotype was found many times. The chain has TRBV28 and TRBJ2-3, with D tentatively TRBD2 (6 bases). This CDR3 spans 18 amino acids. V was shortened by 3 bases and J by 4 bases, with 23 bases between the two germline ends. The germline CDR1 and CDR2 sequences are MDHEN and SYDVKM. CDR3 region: CASSFGEANVWSPDTQYF. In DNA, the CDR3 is TGTGCCAGCAGTTTCGGGGAGGCTAACGTTTGGAGCCCAGATACGCAGTATTTT.

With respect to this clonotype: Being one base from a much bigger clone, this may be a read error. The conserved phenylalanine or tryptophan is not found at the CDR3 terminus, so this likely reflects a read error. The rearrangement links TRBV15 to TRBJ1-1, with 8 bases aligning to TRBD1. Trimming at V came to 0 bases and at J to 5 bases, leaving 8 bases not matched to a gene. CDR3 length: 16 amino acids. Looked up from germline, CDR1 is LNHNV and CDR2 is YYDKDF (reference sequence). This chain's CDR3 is CATSRDPQGAGTEAFC. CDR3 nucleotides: TGTGCCACCAGCAGAGATCCTCAGGGGGCCGGGACTGAAGCTTTCTGT.

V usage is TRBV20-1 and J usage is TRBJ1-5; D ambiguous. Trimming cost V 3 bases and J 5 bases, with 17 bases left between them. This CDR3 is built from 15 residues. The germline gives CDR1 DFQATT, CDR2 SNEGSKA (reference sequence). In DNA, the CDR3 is TGCAGTGCTAGGGTCCCCCCCGAGAGAGATCAGCCCCAGCATTTT. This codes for CSARVPPERDQPQHF.

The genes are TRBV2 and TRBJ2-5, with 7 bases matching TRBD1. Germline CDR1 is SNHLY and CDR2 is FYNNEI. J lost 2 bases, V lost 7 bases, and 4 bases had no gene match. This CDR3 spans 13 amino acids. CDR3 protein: CASNYRGQETQYF. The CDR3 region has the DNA TGTGCCAGCAATTACAGGGGTCAAGAGACCCAGTACTTC.

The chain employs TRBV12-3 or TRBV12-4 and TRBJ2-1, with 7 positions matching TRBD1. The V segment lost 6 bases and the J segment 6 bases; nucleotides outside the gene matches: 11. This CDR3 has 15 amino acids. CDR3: CASSLPWGTANEQFF. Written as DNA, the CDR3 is TGTGCCAGCAGCCTCCCGTGGGGGACAGCCAATGAGCAGTTCTTC.

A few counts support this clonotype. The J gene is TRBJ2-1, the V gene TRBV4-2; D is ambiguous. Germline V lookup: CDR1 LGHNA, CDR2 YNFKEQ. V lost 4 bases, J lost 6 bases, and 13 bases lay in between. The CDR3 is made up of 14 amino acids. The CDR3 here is CASSPGWSINEQFF. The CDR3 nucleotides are TGTGCCAGCAGCCCGGGTTGGTCCATCAATGAGCAGTTCTTC.

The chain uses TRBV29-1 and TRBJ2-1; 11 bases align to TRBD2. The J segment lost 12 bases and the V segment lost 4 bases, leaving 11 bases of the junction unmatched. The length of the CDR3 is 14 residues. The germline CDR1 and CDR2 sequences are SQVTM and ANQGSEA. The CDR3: CSVAPGLAEVMQFF. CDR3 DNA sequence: TGCAGCGTTGCACCGGGACTAGCGGAGGTAATGCAGTTCTTC.

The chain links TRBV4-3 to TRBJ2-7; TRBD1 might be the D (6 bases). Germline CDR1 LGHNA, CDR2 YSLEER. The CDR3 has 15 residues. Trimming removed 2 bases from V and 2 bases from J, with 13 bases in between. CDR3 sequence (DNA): TGCGCCAGCAGCCAAATGGACAGACAAGCCTACGAGCAGTACTTC. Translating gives CASSQMDRQAYEQYF.

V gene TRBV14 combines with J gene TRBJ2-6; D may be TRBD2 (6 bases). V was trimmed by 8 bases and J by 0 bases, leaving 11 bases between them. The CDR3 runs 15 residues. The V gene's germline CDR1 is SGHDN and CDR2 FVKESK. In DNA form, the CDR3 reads TGTGCCAGCGCGGACTATTACTCTGGGGCCAACGTCCTGACTTTC. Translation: CASADYYSGANVLTF.

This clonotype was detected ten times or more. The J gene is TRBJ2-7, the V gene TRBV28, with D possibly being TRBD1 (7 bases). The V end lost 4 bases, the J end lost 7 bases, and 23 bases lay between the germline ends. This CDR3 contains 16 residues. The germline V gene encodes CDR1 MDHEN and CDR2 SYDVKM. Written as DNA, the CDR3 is TGTGCCAGCAGTTCTGCTTTACAGGGGAGGACGGGGGAGCAGTACTTC. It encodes CASSSALQGRTGEQYF.

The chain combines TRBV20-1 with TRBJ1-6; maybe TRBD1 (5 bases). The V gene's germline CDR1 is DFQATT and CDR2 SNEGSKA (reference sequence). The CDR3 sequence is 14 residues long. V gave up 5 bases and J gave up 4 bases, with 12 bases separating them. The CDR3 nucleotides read TGCAGTGCTGGGACGGTTGATTATAATTCACCCCTCCACTTT. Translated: CSAGTVDYNSPLHF.

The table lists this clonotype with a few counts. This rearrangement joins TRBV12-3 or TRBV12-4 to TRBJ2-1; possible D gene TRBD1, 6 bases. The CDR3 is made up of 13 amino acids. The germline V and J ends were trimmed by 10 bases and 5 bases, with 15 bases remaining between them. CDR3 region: CATDLTGHNEQFF. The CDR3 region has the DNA TGTGCCACCGACCTCACAGGGCACAATGAGCAGTTCTTC.

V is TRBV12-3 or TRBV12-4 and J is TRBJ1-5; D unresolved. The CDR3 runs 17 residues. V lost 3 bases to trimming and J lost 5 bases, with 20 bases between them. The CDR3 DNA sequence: TGTGCCAGCAGTTTCGAGGCAGGCGGTGGCTTCGATCAGCCCCAGCATTTT. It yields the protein CASSFEAGGGFDQPQHF.

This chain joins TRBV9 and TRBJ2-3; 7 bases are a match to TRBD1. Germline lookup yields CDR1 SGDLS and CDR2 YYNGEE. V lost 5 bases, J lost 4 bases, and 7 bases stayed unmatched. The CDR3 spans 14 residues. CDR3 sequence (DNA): TGTGCCAGCAGTCACAGGGGTACCCCAGATACGCAGTATTTT. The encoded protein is CASSHRGTPDTQYF.

The CDR3 nucleotides are TGTGCCAGCAGCCTTAAAAGGACAGGGAAACTAGCGGGAGAGCCGGATGAGCAGTTCTTC. Protein product: CASSLKRTGKLAGEPDEQFF. The J gene is TRBJ2-1, the V gene TRBV14; 11 bases agree with TRBD2. V gave up 4 bases and J gave up 8 bases; unmatched junction bases: 22. The germline CDR1 and CDR2 sequences are SGHDN and FVKESK. This CDR3 has 20 amino acids.

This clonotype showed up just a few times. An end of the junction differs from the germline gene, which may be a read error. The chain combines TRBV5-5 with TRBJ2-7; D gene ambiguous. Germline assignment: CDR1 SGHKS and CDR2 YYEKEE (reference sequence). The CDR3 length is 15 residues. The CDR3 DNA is TGTGCCAGCATCTTGGAGTGGGGTAGCTCCTACGAGCAGTACTTC. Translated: CASILEWGSSYEQYF.

CDR3: CASGSFGSSYNEQFF. The CDR3 coding sequence is TGTGCCAGCGGTTCCTTCGGGAGCTCCTACAATGAGCAGTTCTTC. The rearrangement links TRBV6-2 or TRBV6-3 to TRBJ2-1; maybe TRBD2 (6 bases). The CDR3 consists of 15 residues. Germline V gene data show CDR1 as MNHEY and CDR2 as SVGEGT. The V end lost 8 bases, the J end lost 0 bases, and 14 bases lay between the germline ends.

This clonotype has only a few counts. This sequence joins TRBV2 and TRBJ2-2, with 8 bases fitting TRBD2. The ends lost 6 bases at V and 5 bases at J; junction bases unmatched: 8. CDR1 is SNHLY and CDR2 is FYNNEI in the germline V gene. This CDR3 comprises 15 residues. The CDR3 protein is CASRSSGSITGELFF. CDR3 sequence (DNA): TGTGCCAGCAGATCTAGCGGGTCTATAACCGGGGAGCTGTTTTTT.

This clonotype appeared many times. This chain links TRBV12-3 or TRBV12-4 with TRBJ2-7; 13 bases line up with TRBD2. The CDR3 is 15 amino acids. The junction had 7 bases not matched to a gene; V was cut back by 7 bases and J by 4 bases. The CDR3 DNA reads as TGTGCCAGCACCTTAGGACTAGCGGGAGTTTACGAGCAGTACTTC. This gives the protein CASTLGLAGVYEQYF.

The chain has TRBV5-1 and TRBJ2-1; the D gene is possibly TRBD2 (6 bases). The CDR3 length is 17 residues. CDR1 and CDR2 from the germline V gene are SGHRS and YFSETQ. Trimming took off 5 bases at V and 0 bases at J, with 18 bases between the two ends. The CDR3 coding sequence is TGCGCCAGCAGTGCCCCCGGCGGGATGAGCTCCTACAATGAGCAGTTCTTC. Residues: CASSAPGGMSSYNEQFF.

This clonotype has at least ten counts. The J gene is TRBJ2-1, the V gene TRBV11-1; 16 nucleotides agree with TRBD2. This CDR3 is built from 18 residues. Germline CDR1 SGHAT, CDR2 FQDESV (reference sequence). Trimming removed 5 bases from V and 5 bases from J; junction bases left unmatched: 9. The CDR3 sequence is CASSVLGTSGRGHNEQFF. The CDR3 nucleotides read TGTGCCAGCAGCGTATTAGGGACTAGCGGGAGGGGACACAATGAGCAGTTCTTC.

The CDR3 DNA follows: TGCAGTGCTAGAGGCCACCTAGCGGGTACCAATGAGCAGTTCTTC. It codes for CSARGHLAGTNEQFF. V gene TRBV20-1 combines with J gene TRBJ2-1, with TRBD2 matching over 8 bases. The CDR3 is 15 residues long. The J segment lost 6 bases and the V segment lost 1 base, leaving 8 bases of the junction unmatched. Germline V CDR1 and CDR2: DFQATT, SNEGSKA (reference sequence).

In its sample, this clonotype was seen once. The CDR3 bases are TGTGCCAGCAGTTTGGGCCAGACGGCAGAGACCCAGTACTTC. Its translation is CASSLGQTAETQYF. The chain uses TRBV27 and TRBJ2-5; D gene ambiguous. The CDR3 length is 14 residues. CDR1 and CDR2 from the germline V gene are MNHEY and SMNVEV (reference sequence). Trimming cost V 3 bases and J 4 bases, with 12 bases left between them.

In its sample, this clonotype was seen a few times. CDR3 bases: TGTGCCAGCAGCCCTCAGGGCTCGAGTTATCTCTACGAGCAGTACTTC. The encoded protein is CASSPQGSSYLYEQYF. The chain recombines TRBV3-1 with TRBJ2-7, with D possibly TRBD1 on 5 matching bases. V was shortened by 4 bases and J by 3 bases, with 19 bases between the two germline ends. CDR1 and CDR2 (germline): LGHDT, YNNKEL (reference sequence). This CDR3 is 16 amino acids long.

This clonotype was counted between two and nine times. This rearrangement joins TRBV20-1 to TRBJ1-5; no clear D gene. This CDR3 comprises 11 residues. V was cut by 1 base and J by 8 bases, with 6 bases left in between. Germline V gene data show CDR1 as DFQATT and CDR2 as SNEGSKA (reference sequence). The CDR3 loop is CSARASEPQHF. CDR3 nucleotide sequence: TGCAGTGCTAGAGCATCGGAGCCCCAGCATTTT.

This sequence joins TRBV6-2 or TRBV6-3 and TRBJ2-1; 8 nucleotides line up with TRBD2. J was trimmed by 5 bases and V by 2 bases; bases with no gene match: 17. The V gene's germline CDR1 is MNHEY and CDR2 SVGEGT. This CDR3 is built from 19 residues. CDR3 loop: CASSYRASLLADRNNEQFF. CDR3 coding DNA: TGTGCCAGCAGTTACCGCGCGAGCCTACTAGCGGACCGTAACAATGAGCAGTTCTTC.